Listed here is a single T cell receptor beta chain. The data were produced by immunoSEQ multiplex PCR, yet TCRdb's version contains in-frame clones alone and is incomplete. The data hold 77,000 or so clones, with around 85% observed a single time. The data derive from a study of OX40 agonist ivuxolimab in advanced cancers. Trimming took off 3 bases at V and 6 bases at J, with 11 bases between the two ends. Germline assignment: CDR1 PRHDT and CDR2 FYEKMQ (reference sequence). The CDR3 is 13 residues long. This receptor was obtained from an adult with an advanced solid tumor such as melanoma, head and neck, liver or kidney cancer. The sample in question was CD4+ or CD8+ T cells sorted from blood, obtained in a trial of the OX40 agonist ivuxolimab. The rearrangement links TRBV13 to TRBJ1-2, with unresolved D. The CDR3 loop is CASSFGAMHGYTF. The DNA of the CDR3 is TGTGCCAGCAGCTTCGGAGCCATGCATGGCTACACCTTC.